Below, 2 T cell receptor beta chains from the same sample are listed, as sequenced in a study of beta chain features in type 1 diabetes. The antigens of these receptors remain unknown. Broader study findings: Among all four CD4+ subsets, Type 1 diabetes patients had TCRB CDR3s that were moderately but significantly shorter.

Of the isolated RNA, all was reverse transcribed, and so the sequenced material was expressed TCRB transcripts. The repertoire was sequenced with immunoSEQ multiplex PCR; TCRdb's copy has only in-frame clones and lacks some. Counted here are 160,000 or so clones, roughly 9% occurring once; the ten biggest clones make up under 0.85%. Material for sequencing was central memory CD4+ T cells from blood. The receptors here all came from a woman aged 30 to 39 with type 1 diabetes.

The chain is built from TRBV20-1 and TRBJ2-1, with unresolved D. Trimming removed 2 bases at V and 7 bases at J, with 3 bases between. Germline CDR1 and CDR2: DFQATT and SNEGSKA (reference sequence). This CDR3 comprises 10 residues. The CDR3 nucleotides read TGCAGTGCTAGACTAAATGAGCAGTTCTTC. This gives the protein CSARLNEQFF.

This clone has more than one count but fewer than ten. The J gene is TRBJ1-1, the V gene TRBV28; 7 bases are a match to TRBD1. The CDR3 runs 16 residues. Trimming removed 6 bases from V and 0 bases from J; junction bases left unmatched: 10. Germline V lookup: CDR1 MDHEN, CDR2 SYDVKM. The CDR3 protein is CASSPPGQKVNTEAFF. CDR3 in DNA: TGTGCCAGCAGCCCACCGGGACAGAAAGTGAACACTGAAGCTTTCTTT.